A single sample is the source of the 17 T cell receptor beta chains below, sequenced in a study of shared clonotypes between healthy human individuals. Libraries were prepared by immunoSEQ multiplex PCR; TCRdb keeps only in-frame clonotypes and omits some of them. The profile covers some 650,000 clones, with less than 98% appearing a single time and roughly 0.05% taken by the ten largest. What was sequenced was naive CD4+ T cells sorted from blood. Subset defined: CD45RA+ positively selected. Source of these receptors: a woman in her thirties in good health.

This chain links TRBV18 with TRBJ1-2; 10 positions match TRBD1. Germline trimming cut 2 bases from V and 0 bases from J; bases unmatched to any gene: 6. This CDR3 has 17 amino acids. CDR1 and CDR2 from the germline V gene are KGHSH and LQKENI. In nucleotides, the CDR3 is TGTGCCAGCTCACCAACGGACAGGGGGGGCTCTAACTATGGCTACACCTTC. The encoded protein is CASSPTDRGGSNYGYTF.

The V call is TRBV19, the J call TRBJ1-4, with TRBD1 matching 7 bases. The CDR3 covers 14 residues. Germline V gene sequence: CDR1 LNHDA, CDR2 SQIVND (reference sequence). Trimming removed 6 bases from V and 8 bases from J; junction bases left unmatched: 9. CDR3 loop: CASRPTGSGEKLFF. CDR3 sequence (DNA): TGTGCCAGTAGACCGACAGGGAGCGGAGAAAAACTGTTTTTT.

The chain is built from TRBV19 and TRBJ1-5; no definite D call. The length of the CDR3 is 13 residues. Trimming cost V 2 bases and J 5 bases, with 7 bases left between them. The germline CDR1 and CDR2 sequences are LNHDA and SQIVND (reference sequence). The DNA of the CDR3 is TGTGCCAGTAGTATACAGCCTTATCAGCCCCAGCATTTT. Protein sequence: CASSIQPYQPQHF.

This clone was counted once. This chain joins TRBV15 and TRBJ2-2; possibly TRBD1 for D (6 bases). The V end lost 3 bases, the J end lost 5 bases, and 19 bases lay between the germline ends. Germline V gene lookup returns CDR1 LNHNV and CDR2 YYDKDF (reference sequence). The CDR3 runs 17 residues. As DNA, the CDR3 is TGTGCCACCAGCAGTACTACAAGGGGGAAAACGACCGGGGAGCTGTTTTTT. Its translation: CATSSTTRGKTTGELFF.

This rearrangement joins TRBV7-2 to TRBJ1-2; D remains ambiguous. The ends were cut back, 4 bases at V and 4 bases at J, with 19 bases in the middle. CDR3 length: 16 residues. Germline lookup yields CDR1 SGHTA and CDR2 FQGNSA. This CDR3 is CASSSRPSSPLYGYTF. The CDR3 nucleotides read TGTGCCAGCAGCTCCCGACCCTCTTCCCCACTCTATGGCTACACCTTC.

CDR3 DNA: TGTGCCAGCAGCCTTCTACTCCGGGGGGAGGACACTGAAGCTTTCTTT. Protein: CASSLLLRGEDTEAFF. The chain combines TRBV28 with TRBJ1-1, with D perhaps matching TRBD1 (5 bases). V was trimmed by 6 bases and J by 3 bases, leaving 20 bases between them. The CDR3 is 16 residues long. CDR1 and CDR2 from the germline V gene are MDHEN and SYDVKM. Supplemented by reference TRBV28 and TRBJ1-1, the full variable domain reads DVKVTQSSRYLVKRTGEKVFLECVQDMDHENMFWYRQDPGLGLRLIYFSYDVKMKEKGDIPEGYSVSREKKERFSLILESASTNQTSMYLCASSLLLRGEDTEAFFGQGTRLTVV.

The CDR3 sequence: CASGGVGYGYTF. For the CDR3, the DNA is TGTGCCAGCGGGGGGGTCGGGTATGGCTACACCTTC. The V gene is TRBV2, the J gene TRBJ1-2; perhaps TRBD1 as D (5 bases). Germline V gives CDR1 SNHLY, CDR2 FYNNEI. The CDR3 consists of 12 residues. V was pared by 8 bases and J by 5 bases, with 12 bases between.

This chain connects TRBV2 to TRBJ2-1; D gene ambiguous. This CDR3 comprises 15 residues. Germline V gene lookup returns CDR1 SNHLY and CDR2 FYNNEI. Trimming took off 1 base at V and 5 bases at J, with 12 bases between the two ends. The CDR3 DNA reads TGTGCCAGCAGTGAAGTTATCCCCCCGAACAATGAGCAGTTCTTC. Translation: CASSEVIPPNNEQFF.

This chain connects TRBV20-1 to TRBJ1-3, with D uncertain. V lost 6 bases to trimming and J lost 4 bases, with 7 bases between them. The CDR3 totals 11 residues. Germline loops: CDR1 DFQATT, CDR2 SNEGSKA (reference sequence). This CDR3 is CSALQGNTIYF. The CDR3 nucleotides read TGCAGTGCGTTACAGGGAAACACCATATATTTT.

This clone was counted once. The chain carries TRBV29-1 and TRBJ2-3; no clear D. There are 11 residues in the CDR3. Germline CDR1 SQVTM, CDR2 ANQGSEA. The germline V and J ends were trimmed by 7 bases and 7 bases, with 12 bases remaining between them. As DNA, the CDR3 is TGCAGCGAGACTGTGGCAAATACGCAGTATTTT. Translated: CSETVANTQYF.

The V and J genes are TRBV10-1 and TRBJ1-1; 9 bases agree with TRBD1. Germline-derived CDR1 and CDR2 are WNHNN and SYGVQD (reference sequence). V lost 6 bases, J lost 3 bases, and 2 bases stayed unmatched. This CDR3 has 13 amino acids. This chain's CDR3 is CASRRQGDTEAFF. For the CDR3, the DNA is TGCGCCAGCAGAAGACAGGGGGACACTGAAGCTTTCTTT.

The chain employs TRBV28 and TRBJ1-2; TRBD1 aligns across 7 bases. The CDR3 loop spans 13 amino acids. V shed 5 bases, J shed 4 bases, and the junction held 4 bases outside the gene matches. CDR1 is MDHEN, CDR2 SYDVKM, per germline. CDR3 residues: CASSTTGTYGYTF. DNA of the CDR3: TGTGCCAGCAGTACGACAGGGACCTATGGCTACACCTTC.

The genes are TRBV13 and TRBJ1-1; the D is unclear. Trimming left V 5 bases short and J 7 bases short, with 11 bases between. Germline V gene lookup returns CDR1 PRHDT and CDR2 FYEKMQ (reference sequence). This CDR3 is built from 12 residues. This chain's CDR3 is CASSIQRVEAFF. The CDR3 coding sequence is TGTGCCAGCAGCATACAGCGTGTTGAAGCTTTCTTT.

The CDR3 DNA reads as TGCGCCAGCAGCTTGACAGTCGGGGAGCTGTTTTTT. Translating it yields CASSLTVGELFF. The V and J genes are TRBV5-1 and TRBJ2-2; D call uncertain. This CDR3 has 12 residues. Germline V gene data show CDR1 as SGHRS and CDR2 as YFSETQ. V was cut by 1 base and J by 7 bases, with 5 bases left in between.

V and J are TRBV19 and TRBJ2-5; TRBD1 aligns across 9 bases. The CDR3 loop spans 14 amino acids. Germline CDR1 is LNHDA and CDR2 is SQIVND (reference sequence). Trimming removed 3 bases from V and 1 base from J; junction bases left unmatched: 0. The chain's CDR3 is CASSMDRGQETQYF. The DNA for the CDR3 is TGTGCCAGTAGTATGGACAGGGGCCAAGAGACCCAGTACTTC.

The CDR3 bases are TGTGCCAGCAGCGTAGTATTCCTAGACAACAATGAGCAGTTCTTC. This encodes CASSVVFLDNNEQFF. The chain uses TRBV9 and TRBJ2-1; no clear D gene. Trimming removed 0 bases at V and 5 bases at J, with 12 bases between. CDR3 length: 15 amino acids. The germline gives CDR1 SGDLS, CDR2 YYNGEE. The whole variable domain, remainder taken from reference TRBV9 and TRBJ2-1, is DSGVTQTPKHLITATGQRVTLRCSPRSGDLSVYWYQQSLDQGLQFLIQYYNGEERAKGNILERFSAQQFPDLHSELNLSSLELGDSALYFCASSVVFLDNNEQFFGPGTRLTVL.

The V gene is TRBV7-8, the J gene TRBJ1-4; maybe TRBD1 (6 bases). The CDR3 has 14 amino acids. V lost 5 bases, J lost 4 bases, and 11 bases lay in between. In germline, CDR1 is SGHVS, CDR2 FQNEAQ. The CDR3 region has the DNA TGTGCCAGCAGCACCGGACAGAATAATGAAAAACTGTTTTTT. Translating it yields CASSTGQNNEKLFF.